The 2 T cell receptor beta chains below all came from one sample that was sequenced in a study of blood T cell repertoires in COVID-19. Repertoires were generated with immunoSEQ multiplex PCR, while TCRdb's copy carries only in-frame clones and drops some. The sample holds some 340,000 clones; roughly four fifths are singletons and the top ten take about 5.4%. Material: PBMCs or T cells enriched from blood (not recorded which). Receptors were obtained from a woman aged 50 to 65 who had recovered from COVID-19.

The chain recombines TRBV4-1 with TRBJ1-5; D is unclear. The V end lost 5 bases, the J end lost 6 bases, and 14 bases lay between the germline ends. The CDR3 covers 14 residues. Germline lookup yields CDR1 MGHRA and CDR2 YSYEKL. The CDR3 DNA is TGCGCCAGCAGCTCCATTGCGGGTGTTCAGCCCCAGCATTTT. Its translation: CASSSIAGVQPQHF.

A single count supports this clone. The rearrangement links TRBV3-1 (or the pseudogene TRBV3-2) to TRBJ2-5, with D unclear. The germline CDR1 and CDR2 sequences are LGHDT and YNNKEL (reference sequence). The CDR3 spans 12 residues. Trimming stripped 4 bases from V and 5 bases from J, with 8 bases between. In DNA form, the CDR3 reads TGTGCCAGCAGCCCCTTCGGGGAGACCCAGTACTTC. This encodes CASSPFGETQYF.